The clone carrying this T cell receptor beta chain was picked up many times. What it binds is unknown. Germline V lookup: CDR1 SGHNT, CDR2 YENEEA. Trimming at V came to 0 bases and at J to 4 bases, leaving 3 bases not matched to a gene. The CDR3 contains 18 residues. Arm-PCR with iRepertoire HTBI primers amplified the CDR3 regions for these TCR beta libraries. TCRdb passed the multiplex PCR reads through MiXCR, listing each CDR3 protein once. The sample has around 250,000 distinct CDR3 sequences, around 19% seen once; the top ten hold approximately 20%. The entry originates in a study of regulatory T cells in long-lasting Graves disease. Across the study: Antithyroid drug exposure in newly diagnosed Graves' patients had lasted under 3 months. The study's findings and limits: Persistent cases favored TRBV28, TRBJ1-2 and TRBJ2-5. Having only a small sample size may have limited accuracy.

Time point in this sample: newly diagnosed GD, antithyroid drugs for less than 3 months. After RNA was extracted from PBMCs, the TCR library was made from it. The sample here was peripheral blood mononuclear cells (PBMCs), taken at new diagnosis, from a patient treated with antithyroid drugs. V and J are TRBV11-3 and TRBJ2-2; 15 nucleotides match TRBD2. This TCR was sampled from a female donor with Graves disease. The CDR3 nucleotides read TGTGCCAGCAGCTTAGATCAGGGACTAGCGGGAGGCACCGGGGAGCTGTTTTTT. Amino acid sequence: CASSLDQGLAGGTGELFF.